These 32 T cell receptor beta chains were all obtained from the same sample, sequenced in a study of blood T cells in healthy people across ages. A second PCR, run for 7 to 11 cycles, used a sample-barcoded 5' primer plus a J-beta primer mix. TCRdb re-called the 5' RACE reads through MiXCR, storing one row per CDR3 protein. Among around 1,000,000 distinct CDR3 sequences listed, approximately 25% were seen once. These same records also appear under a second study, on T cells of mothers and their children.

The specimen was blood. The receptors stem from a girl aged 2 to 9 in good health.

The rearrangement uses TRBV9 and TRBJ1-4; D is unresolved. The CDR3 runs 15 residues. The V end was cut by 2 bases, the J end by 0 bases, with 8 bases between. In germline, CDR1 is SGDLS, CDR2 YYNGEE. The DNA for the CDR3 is TGTGCCAGCAGCGTTCGACTGTCAACTAATGAAAAACTGTTTTTT. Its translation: CASSVRLSTNEKLFF.

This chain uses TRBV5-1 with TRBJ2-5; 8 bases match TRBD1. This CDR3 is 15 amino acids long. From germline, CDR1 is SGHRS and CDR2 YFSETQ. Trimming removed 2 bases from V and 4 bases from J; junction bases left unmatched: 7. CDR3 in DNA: TGCGCCAGCAGCTTTGCCGGACAGGGAGGAGAGACCCAGTACTTC. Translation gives CASSFAGQGGETQYF. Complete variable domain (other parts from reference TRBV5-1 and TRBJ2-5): KAGVTQTPRYLIKTRGQQVTLSCSPISGHRSVSWYQQTPGQGLQFLFEYFSETQRNKGNFPGRFSGRQFSNSRSEMNVSTLELGDSALYLCASSFAGQGGETQYFGPGTRLLVL.

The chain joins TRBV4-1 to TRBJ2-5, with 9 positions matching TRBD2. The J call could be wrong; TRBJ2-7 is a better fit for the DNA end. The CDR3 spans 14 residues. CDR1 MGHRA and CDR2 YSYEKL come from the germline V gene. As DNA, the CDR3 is TGCGCCAGCAGAATGGCTAGCGGGGAGTACGAGCAGTACTTC. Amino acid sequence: CASRMASGEYEQYF.

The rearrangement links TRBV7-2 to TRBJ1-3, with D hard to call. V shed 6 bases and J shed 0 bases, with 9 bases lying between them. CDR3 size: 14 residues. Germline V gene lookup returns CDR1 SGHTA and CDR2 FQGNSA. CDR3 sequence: CASSPVDSGNTIYF. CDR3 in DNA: TGTGCCAGCAGTCCCGTAGACTCTGGAAACACCATATATTTT.

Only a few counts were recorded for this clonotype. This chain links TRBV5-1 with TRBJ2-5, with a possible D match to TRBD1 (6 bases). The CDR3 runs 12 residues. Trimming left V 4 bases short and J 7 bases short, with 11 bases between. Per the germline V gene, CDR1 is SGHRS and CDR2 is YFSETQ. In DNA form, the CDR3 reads TGCGCCAGCAGCCCCGAAGGGGGGACCCAGTACTTC. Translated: CASSPEGGTQYF.

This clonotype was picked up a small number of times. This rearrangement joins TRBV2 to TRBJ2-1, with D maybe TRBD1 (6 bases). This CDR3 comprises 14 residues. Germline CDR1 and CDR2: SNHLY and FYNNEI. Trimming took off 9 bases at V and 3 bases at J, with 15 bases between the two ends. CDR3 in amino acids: CASLRDTDYNEQFF. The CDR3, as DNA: TGTGCCAGTCTCCGGGACACAGACTACAATGAGCAGTTCTTC.

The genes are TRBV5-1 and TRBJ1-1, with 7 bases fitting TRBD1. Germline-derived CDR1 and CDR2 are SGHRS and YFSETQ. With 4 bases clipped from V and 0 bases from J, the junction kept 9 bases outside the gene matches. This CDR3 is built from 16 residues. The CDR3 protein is CASSGDRIEVNTEAFF. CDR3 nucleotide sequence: TGCGCCAGCAGCGGGGACAGAATCGAGGTGAACACTGAAGCTTTCTTT.

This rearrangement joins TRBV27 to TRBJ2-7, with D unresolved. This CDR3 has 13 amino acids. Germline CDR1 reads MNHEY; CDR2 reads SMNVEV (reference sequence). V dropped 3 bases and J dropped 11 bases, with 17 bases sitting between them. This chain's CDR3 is CASSFVSAREKYF. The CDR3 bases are TGTGCCAGCAGTTTCGTGTCTGCTAGAGAGAAGTACTTC.

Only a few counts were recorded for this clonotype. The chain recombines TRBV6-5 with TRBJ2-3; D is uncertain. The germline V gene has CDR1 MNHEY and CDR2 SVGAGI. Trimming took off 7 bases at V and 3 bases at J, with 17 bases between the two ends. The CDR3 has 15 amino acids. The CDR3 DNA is TGTGCCAGCAAACCACAGCTTATACTTACAGATACGCAGTATTTT. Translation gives CASKPQLILTDTQYF.

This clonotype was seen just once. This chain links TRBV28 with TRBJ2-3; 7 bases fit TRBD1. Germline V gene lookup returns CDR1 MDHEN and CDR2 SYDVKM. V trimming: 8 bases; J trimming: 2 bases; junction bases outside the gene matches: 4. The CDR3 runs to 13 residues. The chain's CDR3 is CASRDSITDTQYF. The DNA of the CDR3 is TGTGCCAGCCGGGACAGTATCACAGATACGCAGTATTTT.

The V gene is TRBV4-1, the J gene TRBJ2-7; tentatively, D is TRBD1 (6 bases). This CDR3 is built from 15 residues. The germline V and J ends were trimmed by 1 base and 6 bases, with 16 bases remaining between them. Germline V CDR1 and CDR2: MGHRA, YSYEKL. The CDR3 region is CASSQVSQGIREQYF. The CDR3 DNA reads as TGCGCCAGCAGCCAAGTTTCTCAGGGGATCCGCGAGCAGTACTTC.

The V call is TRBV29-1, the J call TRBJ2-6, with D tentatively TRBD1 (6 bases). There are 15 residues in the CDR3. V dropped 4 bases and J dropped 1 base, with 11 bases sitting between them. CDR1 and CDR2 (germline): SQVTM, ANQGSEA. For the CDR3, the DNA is TGCAGCGTTGTAGGGGGATTATCTGGGGCCAACGTCCTGACTTTC. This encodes CSVVGGLSGANVLTF. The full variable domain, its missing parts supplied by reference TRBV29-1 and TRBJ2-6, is SAVISQKPSRDICQRGTSLTIQCQVDSQVTMMFWYRQQPGQSLTLIATANQGSEATYESGFVIDKFPISRPNLTFSTLTVSNMSPEDSSIYLCSVVGGLSGANVLTFGAGSRLTVL.

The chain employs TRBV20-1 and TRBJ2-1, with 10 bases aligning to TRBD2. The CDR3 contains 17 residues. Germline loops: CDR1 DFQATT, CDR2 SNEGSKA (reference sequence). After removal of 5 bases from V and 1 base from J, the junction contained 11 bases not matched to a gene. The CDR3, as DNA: TGCAGTGCTCAGAGCCCACTAGCGGGATGGTCCTACAATGAGCAGTTCTTC. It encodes CSAQSPLAGWSYNEQFF.

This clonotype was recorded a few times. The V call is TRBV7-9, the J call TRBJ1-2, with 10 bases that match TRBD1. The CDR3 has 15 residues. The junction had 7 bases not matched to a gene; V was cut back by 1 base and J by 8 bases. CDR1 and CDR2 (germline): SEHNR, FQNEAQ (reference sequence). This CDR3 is CASSLGGTGEQGYTF. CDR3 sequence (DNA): TGTGCCAGCAGCTTAGGTGGGACAGGGGAGCAAGGCTACACCTTC.

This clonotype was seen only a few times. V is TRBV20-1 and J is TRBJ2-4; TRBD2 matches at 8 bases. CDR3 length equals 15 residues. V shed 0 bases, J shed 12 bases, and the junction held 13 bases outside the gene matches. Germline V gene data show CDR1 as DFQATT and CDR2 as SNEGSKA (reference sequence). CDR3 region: CSARDGTRISLDQYF. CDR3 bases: TGCAGTGCTAGAGATGGGACTAGGATCTCCCTAGATCAGTACTTC.

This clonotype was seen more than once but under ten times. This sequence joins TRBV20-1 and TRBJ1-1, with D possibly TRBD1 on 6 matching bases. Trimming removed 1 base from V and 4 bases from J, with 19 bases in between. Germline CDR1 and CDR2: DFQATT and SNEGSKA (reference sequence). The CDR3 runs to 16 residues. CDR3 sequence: CSARVQGSGWGTEAFF. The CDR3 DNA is TGCAGTGCTAGAGTACAGGGATCCGGCTGGGGCACTGAAGCTTTCTTT.

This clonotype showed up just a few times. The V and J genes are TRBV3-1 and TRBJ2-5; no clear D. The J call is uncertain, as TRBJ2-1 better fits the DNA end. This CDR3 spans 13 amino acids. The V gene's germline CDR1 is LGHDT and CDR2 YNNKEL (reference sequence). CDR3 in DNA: TGTGCCAGCAGCCAAATGGTTTCCGATGAGCAGTTCTTC. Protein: CASSQMVSDEQFF.

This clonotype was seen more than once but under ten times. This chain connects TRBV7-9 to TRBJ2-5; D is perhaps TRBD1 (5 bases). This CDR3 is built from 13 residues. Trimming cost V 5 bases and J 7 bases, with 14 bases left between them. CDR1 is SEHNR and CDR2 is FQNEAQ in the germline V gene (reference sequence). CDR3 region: CASSPRSGRTQYF. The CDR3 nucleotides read TGTGCCAGCAGCCCGCGGTCAGGGCGGACCCAGTACTTC.

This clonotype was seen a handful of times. DNA of the CDR3: TGCAGCGTAGGGGAATCCGCCTACGAGCAGTACTTC. Translating it yields CSVGESAYEQYF. This rearrangement joins TRBV29-1 to TRBJ2-7, with a tentative D call TRBD1 (5 bases). This CDR3 contains 12 residues. V lost 6 bases, J lost 2 bases, and 11 bases lay in between. Germline V gene sequence: CDR1 SQVTM, CDR2 ANQGSEA.

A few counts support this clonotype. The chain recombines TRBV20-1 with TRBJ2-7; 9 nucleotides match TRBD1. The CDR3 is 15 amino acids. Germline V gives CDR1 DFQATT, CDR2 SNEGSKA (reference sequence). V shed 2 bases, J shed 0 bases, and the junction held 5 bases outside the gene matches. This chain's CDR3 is CSARPGQGSSYEQYF. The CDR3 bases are TGCAGTGCTAGACCGGGACAGGGCAGCTCCTACGAGCAGTACTTC.

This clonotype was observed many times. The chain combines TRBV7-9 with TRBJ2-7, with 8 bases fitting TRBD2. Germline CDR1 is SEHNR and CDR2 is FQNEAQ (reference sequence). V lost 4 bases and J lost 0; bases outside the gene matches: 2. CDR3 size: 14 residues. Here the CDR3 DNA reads TGTGCCAGCAGCTCCCTAGCGGGCTCCTACGAGCAGTACTTC. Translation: CASSSLAGSYEQYF.

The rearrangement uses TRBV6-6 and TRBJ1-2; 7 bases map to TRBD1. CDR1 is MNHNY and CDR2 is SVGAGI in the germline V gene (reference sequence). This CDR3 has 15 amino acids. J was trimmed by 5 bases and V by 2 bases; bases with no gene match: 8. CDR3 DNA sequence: TGTGCCAGCAGTTACGGCCACACAGGGGAATATGGCTACACCTTC. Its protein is CASSYGHTGEYGYTF.

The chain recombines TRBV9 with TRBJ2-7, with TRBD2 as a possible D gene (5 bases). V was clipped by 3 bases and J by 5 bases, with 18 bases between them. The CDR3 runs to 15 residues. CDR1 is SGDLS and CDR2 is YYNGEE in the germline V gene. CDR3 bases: TGTGCCAGCAGCGCGGTCGGACGGGGTGACGACGAGCAGTACTTC. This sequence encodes CASSAVGRGDDEQYF.

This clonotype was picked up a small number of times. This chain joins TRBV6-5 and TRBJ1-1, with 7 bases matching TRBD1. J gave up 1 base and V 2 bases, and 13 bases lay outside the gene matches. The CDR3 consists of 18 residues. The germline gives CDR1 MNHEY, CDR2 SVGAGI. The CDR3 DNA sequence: TGTGCCAGCAGTTACGTGGGAATCTGGGGACAGACGAACACTGAAGCTTTCTTT. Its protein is CASSYVGIWGQTNTEAFF.

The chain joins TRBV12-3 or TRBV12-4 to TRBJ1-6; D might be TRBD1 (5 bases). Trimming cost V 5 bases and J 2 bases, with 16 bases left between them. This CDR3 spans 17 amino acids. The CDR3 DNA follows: TGTGCCAGCAGTCCCGAAATGGGGGGAACCTATAATTCACCCCTCCACTTT. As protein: CASSPEMGGTYNSPLHF.

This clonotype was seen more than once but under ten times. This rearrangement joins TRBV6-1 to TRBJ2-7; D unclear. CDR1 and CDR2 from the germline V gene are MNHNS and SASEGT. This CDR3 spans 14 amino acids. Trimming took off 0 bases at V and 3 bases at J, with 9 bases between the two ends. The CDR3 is CASSEAQTDYEQYF. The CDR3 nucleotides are TGTGCCAGCAGTGAAGCGCAAACAGACTACGAGCAGTACTTC.

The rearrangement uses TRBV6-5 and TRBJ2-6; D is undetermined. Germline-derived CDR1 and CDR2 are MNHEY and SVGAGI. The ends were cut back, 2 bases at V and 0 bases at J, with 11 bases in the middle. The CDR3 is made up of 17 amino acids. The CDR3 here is CASSYIPADSGANVLTF. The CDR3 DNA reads TGTGCCAGCAGTTACATCCCGGCGGACTCTGGGGCCAACGTCCTGACTTTC.

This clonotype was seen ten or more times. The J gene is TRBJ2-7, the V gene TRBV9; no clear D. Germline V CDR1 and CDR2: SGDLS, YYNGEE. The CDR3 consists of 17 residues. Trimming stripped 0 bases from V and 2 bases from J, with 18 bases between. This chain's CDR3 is CASSVAPSLSGTYEQYF. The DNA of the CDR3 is TGTGCCAGCAGCGTAGCGCCGTCTCTTTCCGGAACCTACGAGCAGTACTTC.

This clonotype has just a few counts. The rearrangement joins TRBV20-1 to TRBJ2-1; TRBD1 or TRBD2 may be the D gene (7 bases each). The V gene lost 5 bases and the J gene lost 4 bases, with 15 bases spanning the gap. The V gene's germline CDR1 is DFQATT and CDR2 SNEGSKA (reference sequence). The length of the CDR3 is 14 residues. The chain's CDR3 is CSAARGGQYNEQFF. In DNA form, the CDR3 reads TGCAGTGCTGCCAGGGGGGGACAATACAATGAGCAGTTCTTC.

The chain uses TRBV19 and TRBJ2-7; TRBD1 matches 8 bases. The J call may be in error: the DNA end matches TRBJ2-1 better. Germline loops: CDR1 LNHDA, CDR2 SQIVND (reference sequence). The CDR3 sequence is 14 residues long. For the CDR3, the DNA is TGTGCCAGCAAGACAGGGGAGGTTAACAATGAGCAGTTCTTC. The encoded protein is CASKTGEVNNEQFF.

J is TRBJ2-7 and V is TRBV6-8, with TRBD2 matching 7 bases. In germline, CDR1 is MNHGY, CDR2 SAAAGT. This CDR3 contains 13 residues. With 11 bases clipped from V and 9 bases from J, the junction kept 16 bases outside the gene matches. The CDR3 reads CAASRRGSEVQYF. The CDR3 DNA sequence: TGTGCCGCCAGCAGGCGCGGGAGTGAGGTGCAGTACTTC.

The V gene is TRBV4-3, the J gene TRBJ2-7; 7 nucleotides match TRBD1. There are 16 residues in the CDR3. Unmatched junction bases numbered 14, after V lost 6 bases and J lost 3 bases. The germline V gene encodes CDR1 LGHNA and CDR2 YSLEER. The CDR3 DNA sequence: TGCGCCAGCAGACCTACCCCATCCGGGACAGACTACGAGCAGTACTTC. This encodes CASRPTPSGTDYEQYF.